Described below is a single T cell receptor beta chain sequence and its context. Its antigen is not yet known. Base qualities are not provided; no much larger clone lies one nucleotide away. These data originate in a study of cytomegalovirus exposure and HLA in healthy donors (dated by TCRdb to about 2017). Describing the broader study: In an earlier analysis of 450 to 750 of the donors, roughly 300 Gb of sequence data and 100 million or so unique TCR beta sequences from some 170 million T cells were reported. The study used immunosequencing to profile the T cell repertoires of under 700 subjects and linked those repertoires to cytomegalovirus serostatus. Typing coverage differed by locus: A, B, C, DRB1 and DQB1 were typed in roughly 629-630 donors, DQA1 in 522, DPA1 in 600 to 610, and DPB1 in just under 490. Roughly 300 gigabases of sequencing data and tens of millions of unique TCR sequences were included in an early release covering about 700 HLA-typed donors. Class I and class II HLA loci were covered by the typing at four-digit resolution. To predict cytomegalovirus infection status, the study brought together high-throughput TCR immunosequencing, statistical association of individual TCRs with disease status, and machine learning. An earlier analysis of approximately 630 of the donors applied high-throughput TCR beta sequencing to assess whether each TCR beta V gene segment acted as functional or pseudogenic. Five DR-DQ haplotypes were treated as single units for association and clustering because of strong linkage in the cohort. On average, around 200,000 unique TCR beta nucleotide sequences were sequenced per donor among some 420 genotyped donors of the cohort, with around 19% of those sequences being non-productive. In a later genetic analysis, genome-wide SNP genotypes for about three fifths of the roughly 670 donors were used, and that subset was treated as a discovery cohort. Every repertoire in the discovery cohort had been generated on one and the same sequencing platform. Of the 350 to 400 genotyped donors, about 80% fell in the genetic ancestry cluster associated with self-reported Caucasian donors. Rather than using new phenotypic data, the later analysis identified candidate immune exposures from TCR beta sequences and from how often those sequences occurred across donors. Donor age, sex, ethnicity and CMV serostatus were compiled together with the repertoire data. A later analysis re-analyzed previously published TCR beta repertoires from about 600 donors and added high-resolution HLA genotyping to study TCR occurrence patterns. In addition to the first cohort of around 670 subjects, a separate validation cohort of approximately 130 different subjects was used. The study aimed to test whether cataloging public T cell receptors could reveal signatures of past pathogen exposure.

Broader findings and caveats from the paper: A later analysis found that HLA-associated TCR beta chains were more clonally expanded and had lower generation probabilities than equally common non-associated chains. Presence/absence analyses assumed roughly uniform sequencing depth across donors, an assumption that may not hold. Because some donors lacked HLA typing at each locus, the association tests relied only on the typed subset. The authors suggested that the approach could potentially be extended to other disease states and immunological phenotypes. Because counts were too low, roughly 18 rarely observed V segments, including chromosome 9 orphons, were left out of the earlier analysis of roughly 600 of the donors. Linkage disequilibrium might explain the correlated functional status among segregating V segments, but an unknown experimental factor could not be excluded. Because the 87-base-pair reads could not distinguish some IMGT-functional V segments, including TRBV6-2 and TRBV6-3, those segments were excluded. In a later genetic analysis, a missense DCLRE1C variant was associated with V-gene and J-gene trimming of TCR beta chains, and the association was replicated in an independent cohort. Assigning TCR associations to individual alleles was difficult when HLA alleles, especially DR and DQ, strongly co-occurred. According to a later analysis, most CMV-associated TCR beta chains appeared to be HLA-restricted, and the HLA associations seemed to be driven largely by CMV exposure. A later genetic analysis reported fewer N-insertions in productive TCRs among donors in an Asian-associated ancestry cluster than the approximately 670-donor mean. The classifier was reported to diagnose cytomegalovirus status with high specificity and sensitivity in both the original and validation cohorts. Three of the identified cytomegalovirus-associated TCR beta chains were confirmed in vitro to be specific for cytomegalovirus antigens. A later analysis reported that several top co-occurrence clusters appeared linked to parvovirus B19, influenza, CMV and Epstein-Barr virus. At a false discovery rate of 0.05, a later analysis linked approximately 18,000 TCR beta sequences to specific HLA alleles. The study gave a list of 150 to 200 TCR beta chains associated with cytomegalovirus. A cluster of highly shared sequence variants was judged likely to be a technical artifact of the sequencing pipeline. Immune exposure information for the cohort was limited to CMV serostatus. A further reported finding was that TCR beta sequences accurately predicted the HLA-A and HLA-B alleles for most subjects in the first cohort. In an earlier analysis of 500 to 650 of the donors, most TCR beta V segments appeared in productive rearrangements about 87% or about 30% of the time, broadly matching IMGT annotations. Most TCR sequences were seen in very few donors, while some public TCRs were found in many individuals. In a later analysis, TCR association rates were found to vary across HLA loci, with the most associated TCRs seen for DRB1 alleles and the fewest for HLA-C alleles. Only TCR beta chains were sequenced in this cohort, and the absence of alpha or paired-chain data limited detectable features.

Library construction relied on the immunoSEQ multiplex PCR assay. A mixture of 60 forward primers for TCR Vbeta segments and 13 reverse primers for TCR Jbeta segments was used in the multiplex PCR. A multiplex PCR assay on genomic DNA amplified the CDR3 region of rearranged TCR beta genes. The amplified TCR beta libraries were sequenced on the Illumina HiSeq System as 87-base-pair reads. The authors' analysis ran thus. In a later analysis, roughly 80 million unique TCR beta chains were counted across the 666 repertoires, and roughly 10 million of these chains were shared by at least two donors. Raw reads were error-corrected and collapsed into unique sequences with a nearest-neighbor algorithm that merged closely related sequences to remove PCR and sequencing errors. Alignment of CDR3 sequences to IMGT reference sequences was used to assign V, D and J gene segments. For a sequence to be retained, a match of at least six nucleotides to both a V gene segment and a J gene segment was required. Rearrangements were called productive when the CDR3 lacked stop codons and stayed in frame with V and J; all others were non-productive. Following IMGT convention, CDR3 was defined as the stretch from the second conserved V-encoded cysteine up to the conserved J-encoded phenylalanine. In an earlier analysis of around 640 of the donors, sequences lacking an unambiguous match to a single V gene segment were excluded. An earlier analysis of 587 of the donors called V segments functional above 56.7% productive rearrangements and segregating when the between-donor standard deviation exceeded 5%. A statistical classification framework was developed to diagnose cytomegalovirus status using the catalog of TCR beta chain sequences. V and J gene assignment, in a later analysis, came from comparing TCR nucleotide sequences with IMGT/GENE-DB human TR gene sequences. In a later analysis, CDR3 sequences and most-parsimonious VDJ recombination scenarios were assigned using the TCRdist pipeline. In a later analysis, each TCR beta chain was defined by its CDR3 amino acid sequence together with its V-gene family, and reads without a unique V-gene family were excluded. To address suspected cross-contamination and a sequencing artifact, a later analysis removed 592 highly shared, low-generation-probability nucleotide sequences. For each public chain, a later analysis derived a clonal expansion index from normalized ranks of inferred template counts within each repertoire. In a later analysis, generation probabilities were computed using a VDJ recombination model fitted to out-of-frame rearrangements, and the results were checked against IGoR. In a later analysis, hypergeometric tests were used to score TCR-TCR, TCR-HLA and TCR-CMV co-occurrence, with a repertoire-size bias correction applied to TCR pairs. To estimate false discovery rates, a later analysis permuted the HLA or CMV assignments 20 times. In a later analysis, co-occurring TCRs were grouped using DBSCAN, and TCRdist sequence similarity was added for clustering within HLA-allele-positive subsets. Co-occurrence clustering excluded repertoires with fewer than 30,000 or more than 120,000 public chains, plus five with anomalous nucleotide sharing. TCRdb carries this immuneACCESS record with in-frame sequences only. Its versions omit some clonotypes, under half of them owing to an unresolved V gene in the studies checked, with the rest unexplained. V and J calls plus clone size are reproduced from that table; the DNA served to infer D and trimming. This sample lists under 130,000 clones; 74% were detected once. Clones ranked in the top ten supply roughly 2.6% of the sample.

The cohort comprised approximately 700 healthy bone marrow donors. At the time of sampling, every cohort member was nominally healthy, though immune exposures that went unrecorded were likely present. The donor tested CMV seropositive, placing the donor among the 290 or so seropositive members of the cohort. Each donor provided a peripheral blood sample, and peripheral blood mononuclear cells were used for TCR beta sequencing. Genomic DNA was extracted from the blood cell samples with the Qiagen DNeasy Blood Extraction Kit. As encoded in the germline V gene (reference sequence), CDR1 is LNHDA while CDR2 is SQIVND. The CDR3 spans 16 residues, from the cysteine through the phenylalanine. The retained sequence is limited to the CDR3, 48 bases, with the frame set at the first base. For this chain, trimming is 3 bases at the V end and 0 bases at the J end, and the number of junction bases without a gene match is 8.

Rearrangement joined TRBV19 to TRBJ2-7; TRBD2 fits 7 bases in the junction. The sequence came from a middle-aged man in good health and CMV-seropositive. The sequencing input was PBMCs. The DNA reads TGTGCCAGTAGTATGGCACTAGCGAGGAGCTCCTACGAGCAGTACTTC. Its translation reads: CASSMALARSSYEQYF. The full variable domain, with segments outside the CDR3 supplied by the reference TRBV19 and TRBJ2-7 proteins, appears as DGGITQSPKYLFRKEGQNVTLSCEQNLNHDAMYWYRQDPGQGLRLIYYSQIVNDFQKGDIAEGYSVSREKKESFPLTVTSAQKNPTAFYLCASSMALARSSYEQYFGPGTRLTVT.